Sequencing of this T cell receptor beta chain was carried out in a study of blood T cell repertoires in COVID-19. Study information: Sources were T cells, B-cell-depleted T cells, or PBMCs; the material itself was cDNA or gDNA.

Trimming removed 4 bases from V and 5 bases from J; junction bases left unmatched: 9. Per the germline V gene, CDR1 is MNHEY and CDR2 is SVGAGI. This CDR3 has 16 residues. It was during active infection that Seattle patients were enrolled and then longitudinally followed. In the authors' workflow: Counts of nucleated cells, estimated from reference gene primer amplification, were obtained. Sequencing was performed with immunoSEQ multiplex PCR; in TCRdb, only in-frame clones are kept and a portion is missing. For V, J and clone size, that table is used; D and trimming come from the DNA. The table lists fewer than 55,000 clones, roughly four fifths of them singletons, with under 30% in the top ten.

The rearrangement joins TRBV6-5 to TRBJ2-5, with 11 positions matching TRBD1. The specimen was peripheral blood. The sequence derives from an elderly woman with COVID-19, enrolled during active disease. The CDR3 region has the DNA TGTGCCAGCAGTTCGGGACAGGGGGTCGCCGGGGAGACCCAGTACTTC. Protein: CASSSGQGVAGETQYF.